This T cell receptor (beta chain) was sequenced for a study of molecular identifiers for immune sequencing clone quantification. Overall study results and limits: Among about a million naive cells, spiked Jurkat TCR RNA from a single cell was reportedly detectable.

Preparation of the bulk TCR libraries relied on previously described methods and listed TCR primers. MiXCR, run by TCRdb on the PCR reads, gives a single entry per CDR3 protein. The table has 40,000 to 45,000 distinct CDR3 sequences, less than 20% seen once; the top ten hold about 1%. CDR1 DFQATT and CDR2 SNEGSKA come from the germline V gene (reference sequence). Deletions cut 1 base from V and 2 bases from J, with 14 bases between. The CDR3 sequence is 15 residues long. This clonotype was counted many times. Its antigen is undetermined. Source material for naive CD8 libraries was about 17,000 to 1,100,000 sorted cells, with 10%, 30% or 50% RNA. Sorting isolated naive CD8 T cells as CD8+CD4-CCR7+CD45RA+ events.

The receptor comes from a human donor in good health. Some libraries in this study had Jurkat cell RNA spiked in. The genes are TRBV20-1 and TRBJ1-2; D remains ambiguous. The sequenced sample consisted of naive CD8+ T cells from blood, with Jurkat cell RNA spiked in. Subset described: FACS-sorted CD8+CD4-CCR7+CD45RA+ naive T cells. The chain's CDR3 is CSARGRLQQNYGYTF. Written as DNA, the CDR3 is TGCAGTGCTAGAGGTCGTCTACAACAGAACTATGGCTACACCTTC.